A selection of T cell receptor beta chains follows, all from one sample in a study of shared clonotypes between healthy human individuals. TCRdb's copy holds only in-frame clones and misses some; the assay was immunoSEQ multiplex PCR. The table includes millions of clones, about 95% detected once. The sequencing sample was made of naive CD8+ T cells sorted from blood. The origin of the receptors is a man in his late teens or twenties in good health. The CDR3 runs from the conserved cysteine through the conserved F or W. D genes are given only for firm matches. Some rows mark clone size as missing; the rest say once, few, many or name a class of expanded clone.

>NA|TRBJ1-4|TRBV4-3|NA
TGCGCCAGCAGCCAACTGGGCAAAGGGCGGGAAAAACTGTTTTTT
CASSQLGKGREKLFF
>NA|TRBJ2-7|TRBV11-2|TRBD2
TGTGCCAGCAGCTTCTTAAGCGGGGGGAGCTACGAGCAGTACTTC
CASSFLSGGSYEQYF
>NA|TRBJ2-6|TRBV5-1|TRBD1
TGCGCCAGCAGCCCGGCAGGACAGGGGGCAATTGGGTCTGGGGCCAACGTCCTGACTTTC
CASSPAGQGAIGSGANVLTF
>NA|TRBJ2-7|TRBV9|TRBD2
TGTGCCAGCAGCGTAGGAAAGACTAGCGGGAGGGGGTACGAGCAGTACTTC
CASSVGKTSGRGYEQYF
>NA|TRBJ1-1|TRBV28|NA
TGTGCCAGCAGCCCGCCGGGGATGAACACTGAAGCTTTCTTT
CASSPPGMNTEAFF
>NA|TRBJ1-1|TRBV27|TRBD1
TGTGCCAGCAGTTTATTCCCGGACAGGGAAAGGTACACTGAAGCTTTCTTT
CASSLFPDRERYTEAFF
>NA|TRBJ2-7|TRBV27|NA
TGTGCCAGCAGCCCGGCCGGCTCCATCTACGAGCAGTACTTC
CASSPAGSIYEQYF
>NA|TRBJ1-6|TRBV6-1|TRBD1
TGTGCCAGCAACTTGGGCAGGGGGCTTTCACCCCTCCACTTT
CASNLGRGLSPLHF
>NA|TRBJ2-1|TRBV10-1|NA
TGCGCCAGCAGTCAGTCGGGCGCGTACAATGAGCAGTTCTTC
CASSQSGAYNEQFF
>NA|TRBJ2-7|TRBV27|NA
TGTGCCAGCAGTTTAGTCGGAGGGTCCTACGAGCAGTACTTC
CASSLVGGSYEQYF
>NA|TRBJ1-4|TRBV27|TRBD1
TGTGCCAGCACCGTGACAGGGGCGAATGAAAAACTGTTTTTT
CASTVTGANEKLFF
>NA|TRBJ2-7|TRBV27|NA
TGTGCCAGCGGGACGGCTGGCTACGAGCAGTACTTC
CASGTAGYEQYF
>NA|TRBJ1-4|TRBV7-9|TRBD1
TGTGCCAGCAGCTTAGCCGGAGGTGCAGGGGGAGATGAAAAACTGTTTTTT
CASSLAGGAGGDEKLFF
>NA|TRBJ2-7|TRBV4-3|TRBD1
TGCGCCAGCAGCCAAGGACAGGGAGAAGGATTCGAGCAGTACTTC
CASSQGQGEGFEQYF
>NA|TRBJ2-7|TRBV5-5|TRBD2
TGTGCCAGCAGCGGTACCGGGACTAGCGCGTACGAGCAGTACTTC
CASSGTGTSAYEQYF
>once|TRBJ2-2|TRBV25-1|TRBD2
TGTGCCAGCAGTGATCGGACTAGGACCGGGGAGCTGTTTTTT
CASSDRTRTGELFF
>NA|TRBJ2-5|TRBV9|TRBD2
TGTGCCAGCAGCGCCCAGCGGGGGGGAAACCAAGAGACCCAGTACTTC
CASSAQRGGNQETQYF
>NA|TRBJ2-5|TRBV27|TRBD1
TGTGCCAGCAGTACCAGACAGGGGGAAGAGACCCAGTACTTC
CASSTRQGEETQYF
>few|TRBJ1-1|TRBV7-9|TRBD1
TGTGCCAGCAGCTTAGGGGACAGGGAAAACACTGAAGCTTTCTTT
CASSLGDRENTEAFF
>NA|TRBJ2-3|TRBV11-1|NA
TGTGCCAGCAGCTCGTTCCCGGCCTCCACGATGGCAGATACGCAGTATTTT
CASSSFPASTMADTQYF
>NA|TRBJ1-1|TRBV15|TRBD1
TGTGCCACCCAAGACAGGGGTATGAAGACTGAAGCTTTCTTT
CATQDRGMKTEAFF
>NA|TRBJ2-3|TRBV7-3|TRBD2
TGTGCCAGCAGCCTCTCTCTAGCGGGGGAGGGAGATACGCAGTATTTT
CASSLSLAGEGDTQYF
>NA|TRBJ2-1|TRBV4-1|TRBD1
TGCGCCAGCAGCCAGGACAGGGGGGGGAATGAGCAGTTCTTC
CASSQDRGGNEQFF
>NA|TRBJ2-7|TRBV5-1|NA
TGCGCCAGCAGCTTGGCCACGGGCCCCTCCTACGAGCAGTACTTC
CASSLATGPSYEQYF
>NA|TRBJ2-7|TRBV29-1|NA
TGCAGCGTTGAAAATCGGGACGGTCCCTACGAGCAGTACTTC
CSVENRDGPYEQYF
>once|TRBJ1-3|TRBV4-3|NA
TGCGCCAGCAGCCCCCGGACAGAAGGGAGGGGAAACACCATATATTTT
CASSPRTEGRGNTIYF
>once|TRBJ2-2|TRBV9|NA
TGTGCCAGCAGCGTAGGGTTAACCACCGGGGAGCTGTTTTTT
CASSVGLTTGELFF
>NA|TRBJ2-2|TRBV9|NA
TGTGCCACCTCTTGGGACGGCACCGGGGAGCTGTTTTTT
CATSWDGTGELFF
>NA|TRBJ1-1|TRBV27|NA
TGTGCCAGCAGAACTTCTCTGAACACTGAAGCTTTCTTT
CASRTSLNTEAFF
>NA|TRBJ1-1|TRBV6-5|NA
TGTGCCAGCAGTTACTCCGGACTGAATGAAGCTTTCTTT
CASSYSGLNEAFF
>once|TRBJ2-7|TRBV5-6|TRBD1
TGTGCCAGCAGCTCGTTCGGACAGGGGATCTACGAGCAGTACTTC
CASSSFGQGIYEQYF
>NA|TRBJ2-6|TRBV29-1|NA
TGCAGCGTAATGACCGCGTCCGGGGCCAACGTCCTGACTTTC
CSVMTASGANVLTF
>NA|TRBJ2-3|TRBV28|NA
TGTGCCAGCAGTCCGCGGGACTCCACAGATACGCAGTATTTT
CASSPRDSTDTQYF
>NA|TRBJ2-3|TRBV5-4|NA
TGTGCCAGCAGCCACTACAACGATGCGTTAGATACGCAGTATTTT
CASSHYNDALDTQYF
>NA|TRBJ1-2|TRBV5-6|NA
TGTGCCAGCAGCTCGTCTATCAGCTATGGCTACACCTTC
CASSSSISYGYTF
>NA|TRBJ2-5|TRBV7-6|TRBD2
TGTGCCAGCAGCCCCGGTGAAGCGGGGCTCCAAGAGACCCAGTACTTC
CASSPGEAGLQETQYF
>NA|TRBJ2-3|TRBV5-1|TRBD2
TGCGCCAGCAGCGTGGGGACTAGCGGGAGTTACGTGGATACGCAGTATTTT
CASSVGTSGSYVDTQYF
>NA|TRBJ2-6|TRBV29-1|NA
TGCAGCGTTGACTTCGGGGGCTCTGGGGCCAACGTCCTGACTTTC
CSVDFGGSGANVLTF
>NA|TRBJ2-1|TRBV13|TRBD2
TGTGCCAGCAGCTTAGCGGGAGGTTTGTACAATGAGCAGTTCTTC
CASSLAGGLYNEQFF
>NA|TRBJ1-1|TRBV4-1|NA
TGCGCCAGCAGCCACCTCCGGGACCGGGGAACTGAAGCTTTCTTT
CASSHLRDRGTEAFF
>NA|TRBJ1-1|TRBV5-5|TRBD1
TGTGCCAGCAGCTTTGGGACAGCTAATGAAGCTTTCTTT
CASSFGTANEAFF
>NA|TRBJ2-1|TRBV11-2|TRBD2
TGTGCCAGCAGCTTAAACAGCGGGGGAGGCTACAATGAGCAGTTCTTC
CASSLNSGGGYNEQFF
>NA|TRBJ1-1|TRBV30|NA
TGTGCCTGGAGTGGGCAGGGCACTGAAGCTTTCTTT
CAWSGQGTEAFF
>NA|TRBJ2-7|TRBV6-1|NA
TGTGCCAGCAGTGAATGGGAGGGGGGGACAAACGAGCAGTACTTC
CASSEWEGGTNEQYF
>NA|TRBJ1-3|TRBV5-6|TRBD1
TGTGCCAGCAGCGGGTACCTGAATCGGACAGGGGCTATCAGAAACACCATATATTTT
CASSGYLNRTGAIRNTIYF
>NA|TRBJ2-3|TRBV6-4|NA
TGTGCCAGCAGTGACTCCGCCGGGGGAACTGCCACGCAGTATTTT
CASSDSAGGTATQYF
>NA|TRBJ1-6|TRBV19|NA
TGTGCCAGTAGTAACCGGGCCGCCGGGACCTTAAATTCACCCCTCCACTTT
CASSNRAAGTLNSPLHF
>NA|TRBJ1-2|TRBV7-9|NA
TGTGCCAGCAGCTTAGGGGCGTATGGCTACACCTTC
CASSLGAYGYTF
>NA|TRBJ1-2|TRBV4-3|NA
TGCGCCAGCAGCCAAGATGGAACGGGGTTTGGGGGTGGCTACACCTTC
CASSQDGTGFGGGYTF
>NA|TRBJ1-2|TRBV28|NA
TGTGCCAGCAGTTTATCCGGGGTTGGCTATGGCTACACCTTC
CASSLSGVGYGYTF
>NA|TRBJ1-1|TRBV9|NA
TGTGCCAGCAGCGTCCGGGGCTTGAACACTGAAGCTTTCTTT
CASSVRGLNTEAFF
>NA|TRBJ1-3|TRBV6-5|NA
TGTGCCAGCAGTTACGGCGCCAGTGGAAACACCATATATTTT
CASSYGASGNTIYF
>NA|TRBJ1-3|TRBV2|NA
TGTGCCAGCGTCTCGGGCGCTGGAAACACCATATATTTT
CASVSGAGNTIYF
>NA|TRBJ2-1|TRBV4-3|TRBD2
TGCGCCAGCAGCCAAGATTGGGTAATAGCGGGGTACAATGAGCAGTTCTTC
CASSQDWVIAGYNEQFF